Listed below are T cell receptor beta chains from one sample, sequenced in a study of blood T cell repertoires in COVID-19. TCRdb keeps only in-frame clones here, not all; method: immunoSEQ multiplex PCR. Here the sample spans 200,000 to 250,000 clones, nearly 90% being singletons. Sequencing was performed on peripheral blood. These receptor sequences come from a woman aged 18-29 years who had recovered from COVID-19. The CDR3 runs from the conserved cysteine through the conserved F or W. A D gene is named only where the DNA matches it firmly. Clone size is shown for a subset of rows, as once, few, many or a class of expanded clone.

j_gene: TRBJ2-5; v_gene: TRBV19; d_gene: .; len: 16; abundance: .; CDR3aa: CASSMRSVITGETQYF; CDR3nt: TGTGCCAGTAGTATGAGGAGCGTGATTACAGGAGAGACCCAGTACTTC
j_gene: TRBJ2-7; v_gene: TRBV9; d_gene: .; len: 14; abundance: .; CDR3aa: CASSAPDRNYEQYF; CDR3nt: TGTGCCAGCAGCGCCCCGGACAGAAACTACGAGCAGTACTTC
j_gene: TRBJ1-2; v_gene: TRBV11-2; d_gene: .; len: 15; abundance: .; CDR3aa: CASSLSQGRNYGYTF; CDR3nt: TGTGCCAGCAGCTTGTCCCAGGGCAGAAACTATGGCTACACCTTC
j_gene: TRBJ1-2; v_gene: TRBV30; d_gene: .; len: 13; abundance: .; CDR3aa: CAWSQQEGYGYTF; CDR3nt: TGTGCCTGGAGTCAGCAAGAGGGCTATGGCTACACCTTC
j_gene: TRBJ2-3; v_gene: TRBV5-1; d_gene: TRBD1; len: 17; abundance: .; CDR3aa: CASSYSFLGQDGDTQYF; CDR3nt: TGCGCCAGCAGCTACTCTTTTCTGGGACAGGATGGAGATACGCAGTATTTT
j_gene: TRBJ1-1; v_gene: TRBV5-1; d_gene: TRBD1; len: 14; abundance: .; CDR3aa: CASMLGTANTEAFF; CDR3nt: TGCGCCAGCATGTTGGGGACAGCGAACACTGAAGCTTTCTTT
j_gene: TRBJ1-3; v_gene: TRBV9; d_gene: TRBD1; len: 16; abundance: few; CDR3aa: CASSVAEGQGGNTIYF; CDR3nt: TGTGCCAGCAGCGTAGCTGAGGGACAGGGAGGCAACACCATATATTTT
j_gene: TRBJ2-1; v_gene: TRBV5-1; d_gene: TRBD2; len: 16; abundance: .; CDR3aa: CASRPGVAGGPNEQFF; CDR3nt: TGCGCCAGCAGACCCGGGGTCGCGGGAGGGCCTAATGAGCAGTTCTTC
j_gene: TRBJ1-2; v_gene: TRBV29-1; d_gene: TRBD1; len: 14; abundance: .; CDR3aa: CSVVQGQVGGGYTF; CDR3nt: TGCAGCGTTGTCCAAGGACAGGTGGGAGGTGGCTACACCTTC
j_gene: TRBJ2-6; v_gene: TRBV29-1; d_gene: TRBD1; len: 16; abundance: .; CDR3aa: CSVDIRDSSGANVLTF; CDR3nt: TGCAGCGTTGATATTCGGGACAGCTCTGGGGCCAACGTCCTGACTTTC
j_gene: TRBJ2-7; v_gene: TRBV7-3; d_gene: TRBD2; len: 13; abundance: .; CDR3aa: CASSELAEYEQYF; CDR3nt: TGTGCCAGCAGCGAACTAGCGGAGTACGAGCAGTACTTC
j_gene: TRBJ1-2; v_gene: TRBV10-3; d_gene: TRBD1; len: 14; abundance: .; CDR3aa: CAISRTGKEYGYTF; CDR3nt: TGTGCCATCAGTCGGACAGGGAAGGAGTATGGCTACACCTTC
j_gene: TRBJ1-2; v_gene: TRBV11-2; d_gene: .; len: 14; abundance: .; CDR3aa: CASSTPRPGHGYTF; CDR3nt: TGTGCCAGCAGCACCCCCCGCCCGGGTCACGGCTACACCTTC
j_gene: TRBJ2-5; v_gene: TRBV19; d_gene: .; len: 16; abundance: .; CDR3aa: CASRPRATGDQETQYF; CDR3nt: TGTGCCAGTAGACCCCGAGCAACCGGGGATCAAGAGACCCAGTACTTC
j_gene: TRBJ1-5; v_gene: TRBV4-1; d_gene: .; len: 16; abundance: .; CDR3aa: CASSHPGGGSNQPQHF; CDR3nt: TGCGCCAGCAGCCACCCCGGGGGGGGTAGCAATCAGCCCCAGCATTTT
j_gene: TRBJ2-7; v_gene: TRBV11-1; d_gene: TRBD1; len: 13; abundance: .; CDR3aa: CASRAGTGDEQYF; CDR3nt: TGTGCCAGCAGGGCCGGGACAGGGGACGAGCAGTACTTC
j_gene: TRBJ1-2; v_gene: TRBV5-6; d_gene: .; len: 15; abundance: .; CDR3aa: CASSPGPGRPRGYTF; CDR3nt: TGTGCCAGCAGCCCAGGGCCAGGGAGGCCGAGGGGCTACACCTTC
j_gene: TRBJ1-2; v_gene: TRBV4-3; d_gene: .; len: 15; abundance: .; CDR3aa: CASSQVIRGNYGYTF; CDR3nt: TGCGCCAGCAGCCAAGTTATCAGAGGTAACTATGGCTACACCTTC
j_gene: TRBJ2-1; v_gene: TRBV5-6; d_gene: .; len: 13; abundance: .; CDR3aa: CASSLGHPNEQFF; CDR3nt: TGTGCCAGCAGCTTGGGACATCCCAATGAGCAGTTCTTC
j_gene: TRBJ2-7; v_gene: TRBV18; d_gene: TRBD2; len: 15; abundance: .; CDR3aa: CASSPTSGPTYEQYF; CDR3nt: TGTGCCAGCTCACCAACTAGCGGCCCAACCTACGAGCAGTACTTC
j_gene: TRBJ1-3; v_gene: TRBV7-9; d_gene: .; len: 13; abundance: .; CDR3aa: CASSLDTGNTIYF; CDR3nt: TGTGCCAGCAGCTTGGACACGGGAAACACCATATATTTT
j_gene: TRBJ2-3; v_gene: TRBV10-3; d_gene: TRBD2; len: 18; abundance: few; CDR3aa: CAISLTSGSPSRTDTQYF; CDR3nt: TGTGCCATTTCCTTGACTAGCGGGAGTCCAAGCAGGACAGATACGCAGTATTTT
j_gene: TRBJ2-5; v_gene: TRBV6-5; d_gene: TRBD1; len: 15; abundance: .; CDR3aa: CASSRLGTGEETQYF; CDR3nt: TGTGCCAGCAGCCGACTCGGGACAGGGGAAGAGACCCAGTACTTC
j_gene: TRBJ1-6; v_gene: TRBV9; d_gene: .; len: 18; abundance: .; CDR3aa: CASSVAGFEAGGNSPLHF; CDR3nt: TGTGCCAGCAGCGTAGCCGGTTTTGAGGCAGGAGGGAATTCACCCCTCCACTTT
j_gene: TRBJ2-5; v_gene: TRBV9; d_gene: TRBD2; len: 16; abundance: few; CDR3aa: CASSAWSSGSMETQYF; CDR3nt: TGTGCCAGCAGCGCGTGGAGTAGCGGGTCTATGGAGACCCAGTACTTC
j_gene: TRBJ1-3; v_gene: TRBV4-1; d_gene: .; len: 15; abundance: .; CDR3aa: CASSQSPSSGNTIYF; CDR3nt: TGCGCCAGCAGCCAAAGTCCTAGTTCTGGAAACACCATATATTTT
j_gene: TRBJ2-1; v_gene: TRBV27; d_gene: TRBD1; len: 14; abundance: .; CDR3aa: CASSFYRGNNEQFF; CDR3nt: TGTGCCAGCAGTTTTTACAGGGGAAACAATGAGCAGTTCTTC
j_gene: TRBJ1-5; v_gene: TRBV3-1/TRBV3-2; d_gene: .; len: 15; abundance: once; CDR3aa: CASSQAGASNQPQHF; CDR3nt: TGTGCCAGCAGCCAGGCGGGGGCGAGCAATCAGCCCCAGCATTTT
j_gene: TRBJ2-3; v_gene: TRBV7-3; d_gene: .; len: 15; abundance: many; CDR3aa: CASSLTGEGTDTQYF; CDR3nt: TGTGCCAGCAGCTTAACGGGAGAGGGCACAGATACGCAGTATTTT
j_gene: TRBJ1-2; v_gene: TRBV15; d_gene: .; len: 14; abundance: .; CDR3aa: CATSRAEVLYGYTF; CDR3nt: TGTGCCACCAGCAGAGCTGAGGTTCTCTATGGCTACACCTTC
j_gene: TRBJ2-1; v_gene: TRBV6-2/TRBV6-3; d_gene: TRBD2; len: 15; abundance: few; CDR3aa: CASSYRGLAYHEQFF; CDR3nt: TGTGCCAGCAGTTACCGGGGACTAGCGTATCATGAGCAGTTCTTC
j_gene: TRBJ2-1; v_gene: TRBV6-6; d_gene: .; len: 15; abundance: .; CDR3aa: CASTFETYSLNEQFF; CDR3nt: TGTGCCAGCACTTTCGAGACTTATTCCCTGAATGAGCAGTTCTTC
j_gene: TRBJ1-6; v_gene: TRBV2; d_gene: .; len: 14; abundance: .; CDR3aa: CASALLNHNSPLHF; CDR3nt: TGTGCCAGCGCGCTTCTGAATCATAATTCACCCCTCCACTTT
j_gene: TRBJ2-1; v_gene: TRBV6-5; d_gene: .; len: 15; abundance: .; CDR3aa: CASSYAGGTYNEQFF; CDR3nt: TGTGCCAGCAGTTATGCTGGGGGCACCTACAATGAGCAGTTCTTC
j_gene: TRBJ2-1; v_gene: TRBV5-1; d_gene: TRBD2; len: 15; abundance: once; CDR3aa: CASIPLAGVGNEQFF; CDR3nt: TGCGCCAGCATCCCGCTAGCGGGAGTGGGCAATGAGCAGTTCTTC
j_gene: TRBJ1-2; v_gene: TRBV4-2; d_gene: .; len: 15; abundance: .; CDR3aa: CASSQDSGQGYGYTF; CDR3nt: TGTGCCAGCAGCCAAGATTCAGGGCAGGGCTATGGCTACACCTTC
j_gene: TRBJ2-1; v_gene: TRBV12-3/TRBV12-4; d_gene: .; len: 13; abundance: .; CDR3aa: CASSPLSYNEQFF; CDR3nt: TGTGCCAGCAGCCCCCTATCCTACAATGAGCAGTTCTTC
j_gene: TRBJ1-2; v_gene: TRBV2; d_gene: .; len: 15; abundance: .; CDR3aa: CASSEAQSGSYGYTF; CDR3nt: TGTGCCAGCAGTGAAGCGCAGTCGGGAAGCTATGGCTACACCTTC
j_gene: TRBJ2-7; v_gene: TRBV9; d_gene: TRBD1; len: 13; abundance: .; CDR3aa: CASSVVGGAEQYF; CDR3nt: TGTGCCAGCAGCGTAGTAGGGGGCGCCGAGCAGTACTTC
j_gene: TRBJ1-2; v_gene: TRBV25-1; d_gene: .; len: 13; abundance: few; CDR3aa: CASSEYGTYGYTF; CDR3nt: TGTGCCAGCAGTGAATATGGCACCTATGGCTACACCTTC
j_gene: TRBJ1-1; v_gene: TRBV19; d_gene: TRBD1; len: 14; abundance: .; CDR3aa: CASSPRQGRDEAFF; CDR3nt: TGTGCCAGTAGTCCGCGACAGGGCCGCGATGAAGCTTTCTTT
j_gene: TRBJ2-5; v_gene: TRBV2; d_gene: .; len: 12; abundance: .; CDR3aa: CASNGPQETQYF; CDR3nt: TGTGCCAGCAATGGGCCCCAAGAGACCCAGTACTTC
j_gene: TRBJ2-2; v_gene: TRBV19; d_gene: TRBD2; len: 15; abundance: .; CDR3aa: CASSSRLAGAGELFF; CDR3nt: TGTGCCAGTAGTTCCCGACTAGCGGGCGCCGGGGAGCTGTTTTTT
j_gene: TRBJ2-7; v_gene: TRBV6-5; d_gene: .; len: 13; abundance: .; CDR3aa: CASSYNRAYEQYF; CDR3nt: TGTGCCAGCAGTTATAACAGGGCCTACGAGCAGTACTTC
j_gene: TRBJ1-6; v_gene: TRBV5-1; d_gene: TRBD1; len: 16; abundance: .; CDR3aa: CASREGQSSYNSPLHF; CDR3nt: TGCGCCAGCAGAGAGGGACAGAGCTCCTATAATTCACCCCTCCACTTT
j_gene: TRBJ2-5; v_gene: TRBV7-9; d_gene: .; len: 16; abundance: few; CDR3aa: CASSLDWQGRQETQYF; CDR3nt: TGTGCCAGCAGCTTGGATTGGCAGGGGCGACAAGAGACCCAGTACTTC
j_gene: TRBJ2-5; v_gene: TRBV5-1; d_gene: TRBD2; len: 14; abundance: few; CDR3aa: CASRPLAGEETQYF; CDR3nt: TGCGCCAGCCGCCCACTAGCGGGAGAAGAGACCCAGTACTTC
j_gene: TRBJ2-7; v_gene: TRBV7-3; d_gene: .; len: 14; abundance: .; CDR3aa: CASSLTSGPYEQYF; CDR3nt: TGTGCCAGCAGCTTAACTAGCGGACCATACGAGCAGTACTTC
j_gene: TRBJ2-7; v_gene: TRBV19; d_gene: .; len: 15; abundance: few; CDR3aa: CASSIGDSAAYEQYF; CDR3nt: TGTGCCAGTAGTATAGGAGATAGCGCAGCCTACGAGCAGTACTTC
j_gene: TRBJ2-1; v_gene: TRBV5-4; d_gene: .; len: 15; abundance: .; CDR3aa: CASVHPGGGGNEQFF; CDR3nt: TGTGCCAGCGTCCACCCGGGAGGAGGGGGAAATGAGCAGTTCTTC
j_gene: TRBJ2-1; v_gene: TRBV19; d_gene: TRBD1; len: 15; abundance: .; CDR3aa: CASSPRDREVNEQFF; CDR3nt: TGTGCCAGTAGTCCCCGGGACAGGGAGGTTAATGAGCAGTTCTTC
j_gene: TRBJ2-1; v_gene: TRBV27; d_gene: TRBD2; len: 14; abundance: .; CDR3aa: CASSYGGGGVEQFF; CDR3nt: TGTGCCAGCAGTTATGGCGGGGGGGGCGTTGAGCAGTTCTTC
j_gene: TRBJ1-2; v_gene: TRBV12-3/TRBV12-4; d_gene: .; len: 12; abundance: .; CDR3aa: CASSLVSGGYTF; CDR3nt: TGTGCCAGCAGTTTAGTGTCGGGAGGCTACACCTTC
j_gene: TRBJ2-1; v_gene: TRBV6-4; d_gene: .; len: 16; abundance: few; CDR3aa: CASSGEDGSSYNEQFF; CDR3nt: TGTGCCAGCAGCGGTGAGGACGGGAGCTCCTACAATGAGCAGTTCTTC
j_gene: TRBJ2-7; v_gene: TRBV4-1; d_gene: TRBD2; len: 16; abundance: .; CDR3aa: CASSRYTSADSYEQYF; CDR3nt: TGCGCCAGCAGCCGATATACTAGCGCCGACTCCTACGAGCAGTACTTC